Below are 21 T cell receptor beta chains sequenced from a single sample in a study of sequential checkpoint blockade in melanoma. Assay used: immunoSEQ multiplex PCR; TCRdb lists only in-frame clones, some missing. The sample yields about 8,200 clones, almost 60% seen once. Treatment defined: randomized to nivolumab then ipilimumab (arm A) or the reverse (arm B). The sample in question was CD8+ T cells sorted from blood (inferred from file names), obtained from a patient given nivolumab and ipilimumab in sequence. The origin of the receptors is a human donor with melanoma.

The genes are TRBV15 and TRBJ1-5; no firm D call. This CDR3 contains 14 residues. V lost 5 bases to trimming and J lost 4 bases, with 12 bases between them. The germline V gene has CDR1 LNHNV and CDR2 YYDKDF (reference sequence). CDR3 loop: CATSRASQNQPQHF. CDR3 nucleotide sequence: TGTGCCACCAGCCGTGCAAGTCAGAATCAGCCCCAGCATTTT.

In its sample, this clone is medium-sized. V and J are TRBV25-1 and TRBJ2-7; D is possibly TRBD1 (5 bases). The V gene lost 5 bases and the J gene lost 5 bases, with 16 bases spanning the gap. Germline V gives CDR1 MGHDK, CDR2 SYGVNS. The CDR3 consists of 14 residues. For the CDR3, the DNA is TGTGCCAGCAGTCCAAAAAACGTACAGGACGAGCAGTACTTC. This encodes CASSPKNVQDEQYF.

This chain uses TRBV6-5 with TRBJ2-7; TRBD1 is a possible D gene (5 bases). The CDR3 consists of 15 residues. Trimming cost V 6 bases and J 7 bases, with 22 bases left between them. Germline values: CDR1 MNHEY, CDR2 SVGAGI. The CDR3, as DNA: TGTGCCAGCAGACCCACAGGTTGGGGCTCTTGGGAGCAGTACTTC. Translation gives CASRPTGWGSWEQYF.

The chain joins TRBV28 to TRBJ2-7; 7 bases match TRBD1. V shed 8 bases, J shed 1 base, and the junction held 11 bases outside the gene matches. Looked up from germline, CDR1 is MDHEN and CDR2 is SYDVKM. The CDR3 has 15 residues. In nucleotides, the CDR3 is TGTGCCAGCCGCCGTTGGACAGGTGGTTCCTACGAGCAGTACTTC. Translation: CASRRWTGGSYEQYF.

By share, this clone counts as medium-sized. The junction does not match germline at one end; this may be a read error. The gene calls are TRBV7-9 and TRBJ2-1; 10 bases agree with TRBD1. CDR1 is SEHNR, CDR2 FQNEAQ, per germline (reference sequence). The CDR3 is 15 residues long. The CDR3 protein is CASSPKTTGTGASLF. In nucleotides, the CDR3 is TGTGCCAGCAGCCCCAAAACCACCGGGACAGGGGCCAGTCTCTTC.

The chain carries TRBV5-1 and TRBJ2-7; maybe TRBD1 (7 bases). V lost 4 bases and J lost 6, with 14 bases in between. Per germline, CDR1 SGHRS and CDR2 YFSETQ. The CDR3 contains 13 residues. DNA of the CDR3: TGCGCCAGCAGCGATCGACAGGGAGGCGAGCAGTACTTC. Its protein is CASSDRQGGEQYF.

The V call is TRBV5-8, the J call TRBJ2-7; D gene unclear. The CDR3 has 11 amino acids. From germline, CDR1 is SGHTS and CDR2 YDEGEE. Deletions cut 7 bases from V and 4 bases from J, with 9 bases between. The CDR3: CASSYAYEQYF. The CDR3 region has the DNA TGTGCCAGCTCCTATGCATACGAGCAGTACTTC.

J is TRBJ2-7 and V is TRBV5-4, with 9 nucleotides matching TRBD2. Germline V gene lookup returns CDR1 SGHNT and CDR2 YYREEE (reference sequence). V lost 6 bases and J lost 2; bases outside the gene matches: 6. The CDR3 loop spans 14 amino acids. This chain's CDR3 is CASNSGLATYEQYF. CDR3 DNA: TGTGCCAGCAACTCGGGACTAGCAACCTACGAGCAGTACTTC.

Notes on this clone: One end of the junction is discordant with germline, which a read error may explain. The genes are TRBV5-4 and TRBJ2-7, with a tentative D call TRBD2 (5 bases). Per the germline V gene, CDR1 is SGHNT and CDR2 is YYREEE (reference sequence). The CDR3 is made up of 15 amino acids. The CDR3 reads CASSPERSTSYEQYF. In nucleotides, the CDR3 is TGCGCCAGCAGCCCGGAGCGGTCTACGTCCTACGAGCAGTACTTC.

The rearrangement links TRBV5-1 to TRBJ1-1; D ambiguous. The CDR3 extends over 14 amino acids. The V end was cut by 4 bases, the J end by 3 bases, with 13 bases between. The germline V gene has CDR1 SGHRS and CDR2 YFSETQ. This CDR3 reads CASSTSERYTEAFF. The CDR3 DNA is TGCGCCAGCAGCACCTCGGAGCGGTACACTGAAGCTTTCTTT.

This clone appeared a few times. A far larger clone is a single base away, which makes a read error likely. The CDR3 bases are TGTGCCAGCAGCCAACCGGGACAGGGGACGGACTATGGCTACACCTTC. Amino acids: CASSQPGQGTDYGYTF. This chain uses TRBV11-2 with TRBJ1-2, with TRBD1 identical over 10 bases. In germline, CDR1 is SGHAT, CDR2 FQNNGV. J lost 3 bases, V lost 5 bases, and 9 bases had no gene match. The CDR3 runs 16 residues.

The chain employs TRBV7-3 and TRBJ1-2; a weak D match, TRBD1 (5 bases). Germline V gene data show CDR1 as SGHTA and CDR2 as FQGTGA. The V end was cut by 2 bases, the J end by 5 bases, with 18 bases between. The CDR3 sequence is 16 residues long. CDR3 residues: CASSLAGTPDSYGYTF. In nucleotides, the CDR3 is TGTGCCAGCAGCTTAGCCGGGACTCCCGACTCTTATGGCTACACCTTC.

V and J are TRBV5-4 and TRBJ2-7, with 8 bases that match TRBD2. Losses at the gene ends were 3 bases for V and 5 bases for J; bases not matched to a gene: 7. Germline V gene sequence: CDR1 SGHNT, CDR2 YYREEE (reference sequence). The CDR3 covers 14 residues. The CDR3 is CASSSSGGPDEQYF. CDR3 DNA sequence: TGTGCCAGCAGCTCCAGCGGGGGTCCGGACGAGCAGTACTTC. Full variable domain (outside the CDR3, taken from reference TRBV5-4 and TRBJ2-7): ETGVTQSPTHLIKTRGQQVTLRCSSQSGHNTVSWYQQALGQGPQFIFQYYREEENGRGNFPPRFSGLQFPNYSSELNVNALELDDSALYLCASSSSGGPDEQYFGPGTRLTVT.

The chain is built from TRBV30 and TRBJ1-5; D uncertain. This CDR3 region has 11 residues. Germline values: CDR1 GTSNPN, CDR2 SVGIG (reference sequence). V was cut by 8 bases and J by 6 bases, with 11 bases left in between. DNA for the CDR3: TGTGCCCGAGCATCCTGTCAGCCCCAGCATTTT. This codes for CARASCQPQHF. Drawing the rest from reference TRBV30 and TRBJ1-5, the complete variable domain is SQTIHQWPATLVQPVGSPLSLECTVEGTSNPNLYWYRQAAGRGLQLLFYSVGIGQISSEVPQNLSASRPQDRQFILSSKKLLLSDSGFYLCARASCQPQHFGDGTRLSIL.

The gene calls are TRBV15 and TRBJ1-1; no clear D gene. This CDR3 is 10 amino acids long. The germline V gene has CDR1 LNHNV and CDR2 YYDKDF (reference sequence). Trimming left V 8 bases short and J 7 bases short, with 8 bases between. CDR3 amino acids: CATGEGEAFF. Written as DNA, the CDR3 is TGTGCCACCGGGGAGGGTGAAGCTTTCTTT.

Only a few counts were recorded for this clone. The chain combines TRBV5-3 with TRBJ2-2; no clear D. TRBV5-3 is classed as an ORF, of uncertain function. Trimming cost V 4 bases and J 1 base, with 17 bases left between them. This CDR3 region has 17 residues. DNA for the CDR3: TGTGCCAGAAGCCCTGCTGCGCTGACACAGAACACCGGGGAGCTGTTTTTT. Translating gives CARSPAALTQNTGELFF.

This clone was picked up a small number of times. V gene TRBV4-1 combines with J gene TRBJ1-6; D perhaps matches TRBD1 (5 bases). Trimming left V 3 bases short and J 12 bases short, with 9 bases between. Germline CDR1 is MGHRA and CDR2 is YSYEKL. The CDR3 runs 12 residues. The CDR3 reads CASSHQGVPLHF. In DNA, the CDR3 is TGCGCCAGCAGCCACCAAGGGGTACCCCTCCACTTT.

This clone was recorded a few times. This chain joins TRBV19 and TRBJ1-5, with a tentative D call TRBD1 (6 bases). The CDR3 totals 15 residues. Germline V lookup: CDR1 LNHDA, CDR2 SQIVND (reference sequence). The V end was cut by 6 bases, the J end by 1 base, with 13 bases between. The chain's CDR3 is CASSLGHLSNQPQHF. In DNA form, the CDR3 reads TGTGCCAGTAGCCTGGGACACTTAAGCAATCAGCCCCAGCATTTT.

This chain uses TRBV5-4 with TRBJ2-3, with 10 bases identical to TRBD1. CDR1 is SGHNT, CDR2 YYREEE, per germline (reference sequence). V gave up 3 bases and J gave up 4 bases; unmatched junction bases: 5. CDR3 length: 15 amino acids. The DNA of the CDR3 is TGTGCCAGCAGCTCGCTAGGACAGGGGGCAGATACGCAGTATTTT. Its protein is CASSSLGQGADTQYF.

V gene TRBV5-4 combines with J gene TRBJ2-7, with TRBD1 matching over 9 bases. CDR1 and CDR2 from the germline V gene are SGHNT and YYREEE (reference sequence). The ends lost 4 bases at V and 7 bases at J; junction bases unmatched: 9. The CDR3 covers 14 residues. CDR3 protein: CASSPGQGIGEQYF. As DNA, the CDR3 is TGTGCCAGCAGCCCTGGACAGGGGATTGGAGAGCAGTACTTC. Drawing the rest from reference TRBV5-4 and TRBJ2-7, the complete variable domain is ETGVTQSPTHLIKTRGQQVTLRCSSQSGHNTVSWYQQALGQGPQFIFQYYREEENGRGNFPPRFSGLQFPNYSSELNVNALELDDSALYLCASSPGQGIGEQYFGPGTRLTVT.

This sequence joins TRBV7-8 and TRBJ2-7, with D uncertain. Germline V gene data show CDR1 as SGHVS and CDR2 as FQNEAQ. This CDR3 comprises 15 residues. V was shortened by 1 base and J by 3 bases, with 13 bases between the two germline ends. This chain's CDR3 is CASSLVRSAYYEQYF. The CDR3 region has the DNA TGTGCCAGCAGCTTAGTACGGTCAGCGTACTACGAGCAGTACTTC.